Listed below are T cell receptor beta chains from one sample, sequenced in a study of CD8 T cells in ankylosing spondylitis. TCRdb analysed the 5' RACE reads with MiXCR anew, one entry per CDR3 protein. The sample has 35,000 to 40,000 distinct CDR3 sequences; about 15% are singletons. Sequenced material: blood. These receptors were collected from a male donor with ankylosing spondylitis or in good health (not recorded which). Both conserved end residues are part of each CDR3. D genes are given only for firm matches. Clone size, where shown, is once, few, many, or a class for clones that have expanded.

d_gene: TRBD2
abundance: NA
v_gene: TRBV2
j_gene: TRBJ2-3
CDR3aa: CASGAGLATDTQYF
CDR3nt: TGTGCCAGCGGGGCGGGACTAGCGACAGATACGCAGTATTTT

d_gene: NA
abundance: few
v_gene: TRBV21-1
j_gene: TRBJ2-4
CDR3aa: CASTTAGWTKNIQYF
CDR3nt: TGTGCCAGCACCACGGCAGGGTGGACCAAAAACATTCAGTACTTC

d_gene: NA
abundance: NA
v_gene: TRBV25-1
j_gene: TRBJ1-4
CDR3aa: CASSEWKGRGEKLFF
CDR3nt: TGTGCCAGCAGTGAATGGAAGGGGCGAGGTGAAAAACTGTTTTTT

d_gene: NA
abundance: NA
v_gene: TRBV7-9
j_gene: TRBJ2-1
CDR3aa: CASSQDRYNEQFF
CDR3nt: TGTGCCAGCAGCCAAGACAGGTACAATGAGCAGTTCTTC

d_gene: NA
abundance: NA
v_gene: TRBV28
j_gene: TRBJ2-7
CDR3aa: CASSEGPQREQYF
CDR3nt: TGTGCCAGCAGCGAGGGTCCCCAGCGCGAGCAGTACTTC

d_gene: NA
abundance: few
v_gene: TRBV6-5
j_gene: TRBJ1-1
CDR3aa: CASTEWRGSEAFF
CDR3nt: TGTGCCAGCACCGAATGGAGGGGATCTGAAGCTTTCTTT

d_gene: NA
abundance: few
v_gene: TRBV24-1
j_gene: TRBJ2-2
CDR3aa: CATTSNTGELFF
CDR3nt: TGTGCCACCACTTCGAACACCGGGGAGCTGTTTTTT

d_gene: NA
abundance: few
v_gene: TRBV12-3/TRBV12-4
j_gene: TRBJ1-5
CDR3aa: CASTRGGASNQPQHF
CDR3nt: TGTGCCAGCACGCGGGGCGGGGCGAGCAATCAGCCCCAGCATTTT

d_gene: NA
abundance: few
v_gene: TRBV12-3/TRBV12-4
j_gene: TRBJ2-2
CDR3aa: CASSSRTTNTGELFF
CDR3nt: TGTGCCAGCAGTTCCAGGACAACGAACACCGGGGAGCTGTTTTTT

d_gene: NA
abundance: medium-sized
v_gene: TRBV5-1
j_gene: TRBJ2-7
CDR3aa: CASSLTGSEQYF
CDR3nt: TGCGCCAGCAGCCTCACAGGAAGCGAGCAGTACTTC

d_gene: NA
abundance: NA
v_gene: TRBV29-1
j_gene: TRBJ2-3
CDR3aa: CSVQRELRTDTQYF
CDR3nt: TGCAGCGTTCAACGGGAGCTCCGCACAGATACGCAGTATTTT

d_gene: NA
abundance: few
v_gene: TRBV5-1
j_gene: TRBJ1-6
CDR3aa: CASSLEARSGSPLHF
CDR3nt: TGCGCCAGCAGCTTGGAGGCCCGATCGGGCTCACCCCTCCACTTT

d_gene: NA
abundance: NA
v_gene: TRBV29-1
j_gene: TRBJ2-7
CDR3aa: CSVASYDEQYF
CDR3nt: TGCAGCGTTGCGTCCTACGACGAGCAGTACTTC

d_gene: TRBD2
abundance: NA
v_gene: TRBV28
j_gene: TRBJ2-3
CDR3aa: CASSFSGRRDTQYF
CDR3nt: TGTGCCAGCAGTTTTAGCGGGAGGAGAGATACGCAGTATTTT

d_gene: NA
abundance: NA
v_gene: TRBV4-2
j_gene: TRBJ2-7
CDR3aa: CASSPRWGSSYEQYF
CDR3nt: TGTGCCAGCAGCCCGAGGTGGGGGAGCTCCTACGAGCAGTACTTC

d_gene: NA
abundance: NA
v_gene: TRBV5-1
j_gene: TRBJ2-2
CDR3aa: CASSNRGRANTGELFF
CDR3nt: TGCGCCAGCAGCAACCGTGGCCGCGCGAACACCGGGGAGCTGTTTTTT

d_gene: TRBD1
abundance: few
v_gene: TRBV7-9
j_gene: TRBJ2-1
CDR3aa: CASSLSGQRNNEQFF
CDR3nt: TGTGCCAGCAGCCTTTCGGGACAGCGAAACAATGAGCAGTTCTTC

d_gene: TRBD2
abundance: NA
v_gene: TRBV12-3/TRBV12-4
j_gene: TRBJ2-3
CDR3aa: CASRTTSGTDTQYF
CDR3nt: TGTGCCAGCAGGACGACTAGCGGCACAGATACGCAGTATTTT

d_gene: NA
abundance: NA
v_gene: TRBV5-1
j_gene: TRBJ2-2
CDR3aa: CASSWGSGPGELFF
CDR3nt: TGCGCCAGCAGCTGGGGGTCGGGACCCGGGGAGCTGTTTTTT

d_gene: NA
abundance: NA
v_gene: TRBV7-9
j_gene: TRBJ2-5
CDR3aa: CASSLDVSGRETQYF
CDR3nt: TGTGCCAGCAGCCTAGATGTTAGCGGAAGAGAGACCCAGTACTTC

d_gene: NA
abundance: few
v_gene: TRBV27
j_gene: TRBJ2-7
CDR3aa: CASSPGLLYEQYF
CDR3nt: TGTGCCAGCAGTCCGGGACTCCTCTACGAGCAGTACTTC

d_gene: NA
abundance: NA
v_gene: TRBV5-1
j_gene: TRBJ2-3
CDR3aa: CASSLASRDTQYF
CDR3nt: TGCGCCAGCAGCTTGGCCTCCCGAGATACGCAGTATTTT

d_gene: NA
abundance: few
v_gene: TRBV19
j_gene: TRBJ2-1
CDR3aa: CASSIDIRAPYNEQFF
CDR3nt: TGTGCCAGTAGTATAGATATAAGGGCCCCTTACAATGAGCAGTTCTTC

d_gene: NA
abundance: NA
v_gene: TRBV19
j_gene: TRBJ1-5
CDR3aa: CASSIDARRWVSNSNQPQHF
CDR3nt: TGTGCCAGTAGTATAGATGCGCGGCGTTGGGTCAGCAATAGCAATCAGCCCCAGCATTTT

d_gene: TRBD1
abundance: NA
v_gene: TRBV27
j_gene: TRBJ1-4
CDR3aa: CASSFRGPGEKLFF
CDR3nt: TGTGCCAGCAGTTTCAGGGGGCCGGGTGAAAAACTGTTTTTT

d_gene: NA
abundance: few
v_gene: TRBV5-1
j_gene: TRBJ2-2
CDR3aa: CASSFHGQGDTGELFF
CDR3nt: TGCGCCAGCAGCTTTCACGGGCAGGGTGACACCGGGGAGCTGTTTTTT

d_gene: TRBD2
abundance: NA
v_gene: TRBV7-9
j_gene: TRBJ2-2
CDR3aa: CASSSGTSGYTGELFF
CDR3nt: TGTGCCAGCAGCTCCGGGACTAGCGGGTACACCGGGGAGCTGTTTTTT

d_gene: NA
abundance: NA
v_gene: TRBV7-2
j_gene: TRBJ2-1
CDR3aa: CASSLPRGLGNEQFF
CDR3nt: TGTGCCAGCAGTCTACCGAGGGGTCTAGGGAATGAGCAGTTCTTC

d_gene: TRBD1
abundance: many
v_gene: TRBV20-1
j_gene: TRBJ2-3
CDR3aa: CSAQAGTGADTQYF
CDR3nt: TGCAGTGCTCAGGCCGGGACAGGGGCAGATACGCAGTATTTT

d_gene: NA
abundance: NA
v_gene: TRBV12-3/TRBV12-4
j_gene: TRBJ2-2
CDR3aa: CASSFGQNTGELFF
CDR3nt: TGTGCCAGCAGTTTCGGGCAGAACACCGGGGAGCTGTTTTTT

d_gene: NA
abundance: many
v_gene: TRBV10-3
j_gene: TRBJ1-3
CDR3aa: CAISDVSGKSGNTIYF
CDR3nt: TGTGCCATCAGTGACGTCAGCGGAAAGTCTGGAAACACCATATATTTT

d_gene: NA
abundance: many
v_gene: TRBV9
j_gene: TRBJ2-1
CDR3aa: CASSVNNEQFF
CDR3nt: TGTGCCAGCAGCGTAAACAATGAGCAGTTCTTC

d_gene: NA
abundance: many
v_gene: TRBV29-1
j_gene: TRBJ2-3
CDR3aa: CSVIPGAREDTQYF
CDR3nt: TGCAGCGTTATCCCAGGGGCTAGAGAAGATACGCAGTATTTT

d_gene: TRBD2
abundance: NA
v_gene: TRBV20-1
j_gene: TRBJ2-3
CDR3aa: CSAKGGGLTDTQYF
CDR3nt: TGCAGTGCTAAAGGCGGGGGGTTAACAGATACGCAGTATTTT

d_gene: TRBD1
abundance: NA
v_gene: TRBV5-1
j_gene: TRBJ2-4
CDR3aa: CASSSNRGPGKNIQYF
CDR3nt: TGCGCCAGCAGCTCCAACAGGGGCCCTGGCAAAAACATTCAGTACTTC

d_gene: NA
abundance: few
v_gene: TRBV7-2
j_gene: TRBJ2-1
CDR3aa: CASGGTSDGYNEQFF
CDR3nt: TGTGCCAGCGGGGGCACTAGCGATGGCTACAATGAGCAGTTCTTC

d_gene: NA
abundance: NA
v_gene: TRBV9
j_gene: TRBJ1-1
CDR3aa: CASSVSRNAGDAFF
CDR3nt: TGTGCCAGCAGCGTAAGCCGTAACGCAGGGGATGCTTTCTTT

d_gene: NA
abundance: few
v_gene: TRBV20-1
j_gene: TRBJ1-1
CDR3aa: CSASLGAPEAFF
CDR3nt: TGCAGTGCTAGCCTGGGGGCCCCTGAAGCTTTCTTT

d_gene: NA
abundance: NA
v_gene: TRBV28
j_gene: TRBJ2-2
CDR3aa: CASIRSPGELFF
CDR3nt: TGTGCCAGCATCCGTAGTCCCGGGGAGCTGTTTTTT

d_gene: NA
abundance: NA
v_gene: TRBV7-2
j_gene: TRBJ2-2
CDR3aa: CASSGAAGTGELFF
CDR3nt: TGTGCCAGCAGCGGGGCCGCAGGCACCGGGGAGCTGTTTTTT

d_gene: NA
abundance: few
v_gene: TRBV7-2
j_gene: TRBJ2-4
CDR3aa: CASSLAGVGAKNIQYF
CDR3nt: TGTGCCAGCAGCTTAGCAGGGGTCGGGGCCAAAAACATTCAGTACTTC